Included here is one TCR beta chain sequence, with context. This clonotype turned up a few times. Its antigen has not been determined. Base qualities are not at hand, and no much larger clone is one base apart. The data originate from a study of blood T cells in healthy people across ages (dated by TCRdb to the mid-2010s). Looking at the study overall: In model experiments, roughly one uniquely barcoded TCR beta cDNA molecule per two T cells was captured by template switching. To track age-related changes in TCR beta repertoire diversity, the study relied on deep sequencing normalized with unique cDNA molecular identifiers. The donors were divided into four age groups: young (average approximately 17 years), middle-aged (around 37), aged (about 62) and long-lived (approximately 74). Two additional independent replicas of 1 million unique cDNA reads from the same blood draw were analyzed for two donors (one aged 18 to 30 and one aged 80 or older). Donors of different ages were randomly distributed across sequencing lanes to avoid experimental bias. What the authors observed across the whole study: Because profiling used bulk unsorted PBMCs, naive and antigen-experienced compartments could not be compared conclusively. Observed TCR beta diversity per million T cells fell roughly linearly with age, and a significant reduction was already apparent by age about 38. The percentage of naive T cells measured by flow cytometry correlated strongly with observed TCR beta diversity. The long-lived group showed more naive CD4+ T cells, fewer expanded clones and increased TCR diversity than the aged group, suggesting age selection. Because donor CMV infection status was unknown, age-related changes in expanded clonotypes were potentially confounded. Estimates of total diversity based on one million sequenced T cells were regarded as lower bounds and as underestimates.

The donors were roughly 40 Caucasian individuals from Russia, aged about 6 to 100 years, who were systemically healthy. Each donor gave approximately 9.4 milliliters of peripheral blood, drawn into EDTA-treated Vacutainer tubes. Ficoll-Paque density-gradient centrifugation was used to isolate PBMCs, with at least 6 million per sample. Trizol reagent was used to extract total RNA from PBMCs, with at least 5.5 micrograms per sample. For every donor, flow cytometry on a PBMC aliquot measured the percentage of naive CD45RAhigh/CD27high T cells. Library preparation employed 5' RACE. TCRdb records Illumina HiSeq 2500 as the sequencer. A second PCR of about 7 to 12 cycles was performed with a sample-barcoded 5' primer and a J-beta primer mix. A unique molecular identifier was introduced onto each TCR beta cDNA molecule by a template-switch 5' adaptor carrying 12 random nucleotides. At least 2.5 million CDR3-containing paired-end reads were obtained from each sample. All of the RNA was converted into first-strand cDNA using the Mint cDNA synthesis kit, with a TRBC-specific oligonucleotide serving as the primer. After uracil-DNA glycosylase treatment, a first 18-cycle PCR used universal primers M1SS and BC2_uni_R on all cDNA. The study's own analysis went as follows. Each sample was normalized by randomly selecting 1 million high-quality reads, each carrying a distinct molecular identifier. Instead of being binned into consensus sequences, reads that shared molecular identifiers were thrown out. MiTCR, run with a Q25 quality threshold and the strictest error-elimination algorithm, handled CDR3 identification, clonotype clustering and error correction. A nonparametric unseen species model with Euler transformation was used to estimate a lower bound on total TCR beta diversity. TCRdb applied fastp at Q25 and MiXCR to the public reads, then kept only in-frame beta chains. Records with the same CDR3 protein are collapsed into one entry carrying the most frequent genes and DNA. These V and J calls are TCRdb output, not the study's own analysis. The sample table contains around 990,000 distinct CDR3 sequences; only one count was recorded for 30% to 40% of them. 13% of the sample lies in the top ten.

The clonotype was recovered from a man aged 18 to 29 in good health. The sample taken for sequencing was blood.

In nucleotide form, the sequence is TGCGCCAGCAGCCAAGTCCCGGGGGTGATCGGCTACACCTTC. Its protein reads: CASSQVPGVIGYTF. This sequence uses TRBV4-3 and TRBJ1-2; TRBD1 could be the D gene, as 5 bases match. The germline V gene yields LGHNA for CDR1 and YSLEER for CDR2. Deletion took 1 base off V and 8 bases off J, with a span of 14 bases between the germline ends. From cysteine to phenylalanine, the CDR3 is 14 amino acids long. Only the CDR3 part of the read is kept: 42 bases, read in frame from the first base.